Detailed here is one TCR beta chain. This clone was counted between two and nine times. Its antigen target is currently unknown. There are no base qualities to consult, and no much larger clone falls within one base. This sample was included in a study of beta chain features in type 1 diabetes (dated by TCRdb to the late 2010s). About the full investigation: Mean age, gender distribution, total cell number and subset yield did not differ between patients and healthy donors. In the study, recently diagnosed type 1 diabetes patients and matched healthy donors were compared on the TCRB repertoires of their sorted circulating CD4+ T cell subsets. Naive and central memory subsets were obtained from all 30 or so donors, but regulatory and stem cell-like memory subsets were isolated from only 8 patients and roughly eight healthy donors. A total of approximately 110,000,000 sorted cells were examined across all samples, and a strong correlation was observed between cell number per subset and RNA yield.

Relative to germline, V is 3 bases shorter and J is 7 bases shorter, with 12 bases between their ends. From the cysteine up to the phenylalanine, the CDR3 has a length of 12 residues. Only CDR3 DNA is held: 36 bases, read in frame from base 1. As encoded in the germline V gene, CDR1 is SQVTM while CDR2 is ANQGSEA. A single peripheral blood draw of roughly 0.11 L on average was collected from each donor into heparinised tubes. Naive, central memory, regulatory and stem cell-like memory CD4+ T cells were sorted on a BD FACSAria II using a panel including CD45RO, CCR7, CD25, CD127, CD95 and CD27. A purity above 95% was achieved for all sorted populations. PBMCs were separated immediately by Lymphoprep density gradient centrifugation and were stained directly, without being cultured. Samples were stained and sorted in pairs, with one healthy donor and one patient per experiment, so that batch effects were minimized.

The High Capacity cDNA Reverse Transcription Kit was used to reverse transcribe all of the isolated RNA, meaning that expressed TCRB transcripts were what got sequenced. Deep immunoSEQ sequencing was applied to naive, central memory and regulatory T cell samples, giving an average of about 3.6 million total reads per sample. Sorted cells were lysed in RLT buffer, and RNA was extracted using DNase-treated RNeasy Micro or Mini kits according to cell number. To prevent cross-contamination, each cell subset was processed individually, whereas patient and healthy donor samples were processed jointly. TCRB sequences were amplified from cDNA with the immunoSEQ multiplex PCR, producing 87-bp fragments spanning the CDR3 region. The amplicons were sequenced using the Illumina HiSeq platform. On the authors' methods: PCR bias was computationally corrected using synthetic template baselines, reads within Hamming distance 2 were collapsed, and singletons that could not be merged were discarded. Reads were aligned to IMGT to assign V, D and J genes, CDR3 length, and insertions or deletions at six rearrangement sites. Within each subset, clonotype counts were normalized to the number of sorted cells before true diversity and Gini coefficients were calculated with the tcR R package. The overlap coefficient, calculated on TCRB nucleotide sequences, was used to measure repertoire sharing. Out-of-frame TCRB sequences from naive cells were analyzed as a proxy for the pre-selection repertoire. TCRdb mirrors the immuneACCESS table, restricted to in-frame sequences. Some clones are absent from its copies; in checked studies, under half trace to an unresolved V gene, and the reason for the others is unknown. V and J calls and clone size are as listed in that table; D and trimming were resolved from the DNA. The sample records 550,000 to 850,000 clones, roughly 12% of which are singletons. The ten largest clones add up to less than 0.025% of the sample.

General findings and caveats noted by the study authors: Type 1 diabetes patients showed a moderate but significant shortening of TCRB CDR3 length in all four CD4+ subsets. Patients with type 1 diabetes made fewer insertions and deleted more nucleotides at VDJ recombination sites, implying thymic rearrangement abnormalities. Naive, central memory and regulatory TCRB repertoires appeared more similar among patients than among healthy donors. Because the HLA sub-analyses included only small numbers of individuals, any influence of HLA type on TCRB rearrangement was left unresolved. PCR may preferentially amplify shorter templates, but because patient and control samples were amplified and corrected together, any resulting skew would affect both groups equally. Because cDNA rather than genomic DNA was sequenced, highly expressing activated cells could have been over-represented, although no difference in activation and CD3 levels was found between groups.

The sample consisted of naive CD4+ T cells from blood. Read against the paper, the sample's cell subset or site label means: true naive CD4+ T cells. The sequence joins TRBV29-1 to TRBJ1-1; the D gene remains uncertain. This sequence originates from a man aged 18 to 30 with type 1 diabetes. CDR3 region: CSVDPGRNEAFF. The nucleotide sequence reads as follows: TGCAGCGTTGATCCCGGACGGAATGAAGCTTTCTTT. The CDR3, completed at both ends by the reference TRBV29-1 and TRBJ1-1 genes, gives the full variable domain SAVISQKPSRDICQRGTSLTIQCQVDSQVTMMFWYRQQPGQSLTLIATANQGSEATYESGFVIDKFPISRPNLTFSTLTVSNMSPEDSSIYLCSVDPGRNEAFFGQGTRLTVV.